A selection of T cell receptor beta chains follows, all from one sample in a study of a mutant IDH1 vaccine in newly diagnosed glioma. What these receptors recognize is not known. Clones were read by immunoSEQ multiplex PCR, and TCRdb kept only the in-frame ones, dropping some. Among about 48,000 clones listed, approximately 80% were seen once. The sequencing used PBMCs, collected from a glioma patient whose treatment included an IDH1 peptide vaccine. The receptors come from a man aged 40-55 years with glioma. The CDR3 runs from the conserved cysteine through the conserved F or W. The order of the fields is J gene, clone size, V gene, D gene, CDR3 DNA, CDR3 protein. The D gene is left open where the match is weak. Clone size is stated in some rows and not others, as once, few, many or a class when expanded.

j_gene: TRBJ1-1; abundance: .; v_gene: TRBV6-6; d_gene: .; CDR3nt: TGTGCCAGCAGTTACCTCAGGGAGGAGGCTGAAGCTTTCTTT; CDR3aa: CASSYLREEAEAFF
j_gene: TRBJ2-1; abundance: .; v_gene: TRBV18; d_gene: .; CDR3nt: TGTGCCAGCTCACCAGCACCGCGCGGTGAGCAGTTCTTC; CDR3aa: CASSPAPRGEQFF
j_gene: TRBJ2-4; abundance: .; v_gene: TRBV7-9; d_gene: .; CDR3nt: TGTGCCAGCAGCTTAGCGGCTGGGGGCTACATTCAGTACTTC; CDR3aa: CASSLAAGGYIQYF
j_gene: TRBJ1-1; abundance: .; v_gene: TRBV27; d_gene: .; CDR3nt: TGTGCCAGCAGTTTTGATATAGGCTACACTGAAGCTTTCTTT; CDR3aa: CASSFDIGYTEAFF
j_gene: TRBJ2-2; abundance: .; v_gene: TRBV14; d_gene: .; CDR3nt: TGTGCCAGCAGCCAAGGGAGCAACACCGGGGAGCTGTTTTTT; CDR3aa: CASSQGSNTGELFF
j_gene: TRBJ1-5; abundance: few; v_gene: TRBV7-2; d_gene: .; CDR3nt: TGTGCCAGCAGCTTAGCGCTCCGGACGGAGCCCCAGCATTTT; CDR3aa: CASSLALRTEPQHF
j_gene: TRBJ1-2; abundance: .; v_gene: TRBV2; d_gene: .; CDR3nt: TGTGCCAGCAGTGAAGCGGGCAGGAATAACTATGGCTACACCTTC; CDR3aa: CASSEAGRNNYGYTF
j_gene: TRBJ1-4; abundance: .; v_gene: TRBV9; d_gene: TRBD1; CDR3nt: TGTGCCAGCAGCACCACAGGGGTCCCTAATGAAAAACTGTTTTTT; CDR3aa: CASSTTGVPNEKLFF
j_gene: TRBJ2-3; abundance: .; v_gene: TRBV6-4; d_gene: TRBD1; CDR3nt: TGTGCCAGCAGTGACGGACAGGGGGCAGATACGCAGTATTTT; CDR3aa: CASSDGQGADTQYF
j_gene: TRBJ1-2; abundance: once; v_gene: TRBV11-2; d_gene: TRBD1; CDR3nt: TGTGCCAGCAGGATAACAGGGGGCTCTGGCTACACCTTC; CDR3aa: CASRITGGSGYTF
j_gene: TRBJ1-1; abundance: few; v_gene: TRBV5-6; d_gene: .; CDR3nt: TGTGCCAGCACCTCTACGAAGGGCGGGAATCTCAACACTGAAGCTTTCTTT; CDR3aa: CASTSTKGGNLNTEAFF
j_gene: TRBJ2-5; abundance: .; v_gene: TRBV27; d_gene: .; CDR3nt: TGTGCCAGCAGTTCCGGAGGGCTCGGTGGAGAGACCCAGTACTTC; CDR3aa: CASSSGGLGGETQYF
j_gene: TRBJ2-1; abundance: once; v_gene: TRBV4-1; d_gene: TRBD2; CDR3nt: TGCGCCAGCAGCCAAGCCGGGACTAGCGGCTTCTACAATGAGCAGTTCTTC; CDR3aa: CASSQAGTSGFYNEQFF
j_gene: TRBJ1-1; abundance: few; v_gene: TRBV5-1; d_gene: TRBD1; CDR3nt: TGCGCCAGCACCGGGACAGGGCGTACAAGGACTGAAGCTTTCTTT; CDR3aa: CASTGTGRTRTEAFF
j_gene: TRBJ2-3; abundance: .; v_gene: TRBV14; d_gene: .; CDR3nt: TGTGCCAGCAGCCAAGCTGGGGGACTGCGAGATACGCAGTATTTT; CDR3aa: CASSQAGGLRDTQYF
j_gene: TRBJ2-7; abundance: .; v_gene: TRBV12-1; d_gene: .; CDR3nt: TGTGCCAGCAGCAGGACTAGCGGGAGGGCAAGGGACGAGCAGTACTTC; CDR3aa: CASSRTSGRARDEQYF
j_gene: TRBJ2-3; abundance: .; v_gene: TRBV7-2; d_gene: .; CDR3nt: TGTGCCAGCAGCTTAGCATCCGGTACCACAGATACGCAGTATTTT; CDR3aa: CASSLASGTTDTQYF
j_gene: TRBJ2-1; abundance: .; v_gene: TRBV5-1; d_gene: TRBD2; CDR3nt: TGCGCCAGCAAACTAGCGGGAAACTCCGGAAATGAGCAGTTCTTC; CDR3aa: CASKLAGNSGNEQFF